One and the same sample provided the 2 T cell receptor beta chains below, sequenced in a study of regulatory T cells in long-lasting Graves disease. Time point denoted: newly diagnosed GD, antithyroid drugs for less than 3 months. Preparation of the TCR library used RNA extracted from PBMCs. For TCR beta, libraries came from iRepertoire HTBI primers and Arm-PCR of CDR3 regions. MiXCR, run by TCRdb on the multiplex PCR reads, gives a single entry per CDR3 protein. The repertoire holds approximately 490,000 distinct CDR3 sequences, around 15% seen once, with over 9% in the top ten. These data were also filed under a second study, of T cells in Graves' hyperthyroidism and ophthalmopathy.

Sample: peripheral blood mononuclear cells (PBMCs), taken at new diagnosis, from a patient treated with antithyroid drugs. The source is a man in his forties with Graves disease.

This chain connects TRBV6-1 to TRBJ1-1, with D unclear. V was trimmed by 5 bases and J by 1 base, leaving 14 bases between them. This CDR3 region has 15 residues. In germline, CDR1 is MNHNS, CDR2 SASEGT. The CDR3 loop is CASSSSRGANTEAFF. The CDR3 DNA follows: TGTGCCAGCAGTTCTTCCCGGGGAGCGAACACTGAAGCTTTCTTT.

This clonotype was picked up many times. CDR3 protein: CASSPQGEKNSPLHF. The CDR3 region has the DNA TGTGCCAGCAGCCCCCAAGGGGAAAAAAATTCACCCCTCCACTTT. The rearrangement joins TRBV7-3 to TRBJ1-6, with TRBD1 as a possible D gene (5 bases). The V end lost 5 bases, the J end lost 7 bases, and 15 bases lay between the germline ends. This CDR3 has 15 amino acids. Germline values: CDR1 SGHTA, CDR2 FQGTGA.